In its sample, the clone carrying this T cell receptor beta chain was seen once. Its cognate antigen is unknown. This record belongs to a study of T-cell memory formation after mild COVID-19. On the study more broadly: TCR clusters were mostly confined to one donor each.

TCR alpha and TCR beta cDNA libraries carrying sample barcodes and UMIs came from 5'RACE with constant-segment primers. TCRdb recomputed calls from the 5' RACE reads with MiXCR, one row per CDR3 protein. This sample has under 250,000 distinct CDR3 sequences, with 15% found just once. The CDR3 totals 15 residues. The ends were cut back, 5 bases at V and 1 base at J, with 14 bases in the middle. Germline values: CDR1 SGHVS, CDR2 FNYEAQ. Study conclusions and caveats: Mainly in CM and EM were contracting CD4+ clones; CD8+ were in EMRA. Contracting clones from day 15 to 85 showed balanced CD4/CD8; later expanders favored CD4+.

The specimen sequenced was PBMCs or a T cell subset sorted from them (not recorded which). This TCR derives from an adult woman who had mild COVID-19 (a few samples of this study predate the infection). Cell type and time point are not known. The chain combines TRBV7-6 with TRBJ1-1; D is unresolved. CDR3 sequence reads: CASSPRTVANTEAFF. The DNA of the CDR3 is TGTGCCAGCAGCCCCAGGACCGTTGCGAACACTGAAGCTTTCTTT.